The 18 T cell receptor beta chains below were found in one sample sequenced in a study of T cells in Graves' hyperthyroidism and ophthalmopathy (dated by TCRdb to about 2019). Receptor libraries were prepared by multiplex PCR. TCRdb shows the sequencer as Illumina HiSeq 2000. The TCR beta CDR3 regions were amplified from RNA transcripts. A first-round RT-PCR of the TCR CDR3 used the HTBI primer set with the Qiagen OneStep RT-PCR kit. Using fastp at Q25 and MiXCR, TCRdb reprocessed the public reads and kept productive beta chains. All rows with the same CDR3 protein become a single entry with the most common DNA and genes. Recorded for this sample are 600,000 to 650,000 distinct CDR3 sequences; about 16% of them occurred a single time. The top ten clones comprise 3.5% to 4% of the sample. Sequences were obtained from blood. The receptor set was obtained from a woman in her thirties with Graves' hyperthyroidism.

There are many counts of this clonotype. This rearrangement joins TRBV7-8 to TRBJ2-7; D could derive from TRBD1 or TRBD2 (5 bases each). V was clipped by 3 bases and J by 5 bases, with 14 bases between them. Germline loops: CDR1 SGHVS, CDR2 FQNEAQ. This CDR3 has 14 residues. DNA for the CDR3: TGTGCCAGCAGCTTGCTGGCCGGGACCCACGAGCAGTACTTC. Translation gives CASSLLAGTHEQYF. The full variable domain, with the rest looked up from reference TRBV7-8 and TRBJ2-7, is GAGVSQSPRYKVAKRGQDVALRCDPISGHVSLFWYQQALGQGPEFLTYFQNEAQLDKSGLPSDRFFAERPEGSVSTLKIQRTQQEDSAVYLCASSLLAGTHEQYFGPGTRLTVT.

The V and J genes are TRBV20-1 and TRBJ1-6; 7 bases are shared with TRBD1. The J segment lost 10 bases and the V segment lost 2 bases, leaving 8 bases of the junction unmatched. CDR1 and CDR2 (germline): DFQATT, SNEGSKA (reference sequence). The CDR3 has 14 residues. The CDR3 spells CSARPRQGHSPLHF. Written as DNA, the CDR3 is TGCAGTGCTAGACCCCGACAGGGACACTCACCCCTCCACTTT.

CDR3 in amino acids: CASSLVAASTDTQYF. The DNA of the CDR3 is TGCGCCAGCAGCTTGGTTGCGGCTAGCACAGATACGCAGTATTTT. This chain joins TRBV5-1 and TRBJ2-3; D not resolved. Germline V lookup: CDR1 SGHRS, CDR2 YFSETQ. V gave up 0 bases and J gave up 0 bases, with 8 bases separating them. This CDR3 has 15 amino acids.

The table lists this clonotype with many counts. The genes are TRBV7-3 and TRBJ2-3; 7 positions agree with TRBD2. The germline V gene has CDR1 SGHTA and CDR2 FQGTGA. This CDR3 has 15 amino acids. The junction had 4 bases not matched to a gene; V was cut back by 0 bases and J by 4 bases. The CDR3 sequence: CASSLTGGSADTQYF. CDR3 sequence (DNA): TGTGCCAGCAGCTTAACCGGCGGGAGCGCAGATACGCAGTATTTT.

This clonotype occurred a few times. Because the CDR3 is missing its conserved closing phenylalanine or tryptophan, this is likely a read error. The CDR3 DNA is TGTGCCAGCACCTTACAGGGGGGAAACACTGAAGCTTTCTCT. It codes for CASTLQGGNTEAFS. This chain joins TRBV2 and TRBJ1-1; 8 nucleotides agree with TRBD1. Germline lookup yields CDR1 SNHLY and CDR2 FYNNEI. The V and J ends lost 7 bases and 2 bases, in that order; junction bases with no gene match: 6. There are 14 residues in the CDR3.

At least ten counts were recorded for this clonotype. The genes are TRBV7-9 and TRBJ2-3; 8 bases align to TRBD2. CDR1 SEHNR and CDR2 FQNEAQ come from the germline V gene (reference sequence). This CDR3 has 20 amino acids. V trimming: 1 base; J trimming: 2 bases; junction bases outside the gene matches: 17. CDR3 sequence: CASSLGFSRGQREPTDTQYF. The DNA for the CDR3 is TGTGCCAGCAGCTTAGGGTTTTCGCGGGGGCAGCGGGAGCCCACAGATACGCAGTATTTT.

The CDR3 bases are TGCAGTGCCCAGACAGGGGGACCGTCACCCCTCCACTTT. Translated: CSAQTGGPSPLHF. V and J are TRBV20-1 and TRBJ1-6; 9 bases are shared with TRBD1. The CDR3 has 13 residues. V trimming: 6 bases; J trimming: 10 bases; junction bases outside the gene matches: 7. Germline loops: CDR1 DFQATT, CDR2 SNEGSKA (reference sequence).

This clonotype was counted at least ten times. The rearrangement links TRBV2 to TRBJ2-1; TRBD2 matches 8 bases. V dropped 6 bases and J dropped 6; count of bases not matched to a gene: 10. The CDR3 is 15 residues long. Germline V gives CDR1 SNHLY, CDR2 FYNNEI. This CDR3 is CASSVSGTTLNEQFF. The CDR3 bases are TGTGCCAGCAGCGTTAGCGGGACGACCCTCAATGAGCAGTTCTTC.

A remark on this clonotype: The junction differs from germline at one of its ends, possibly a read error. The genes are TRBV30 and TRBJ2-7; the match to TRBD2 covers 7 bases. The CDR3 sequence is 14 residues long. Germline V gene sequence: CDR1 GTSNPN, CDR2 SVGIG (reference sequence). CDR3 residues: CGWSVGGVASEQYF. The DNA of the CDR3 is TGTGGCTGGAGTGTGGGAGGGGTTGCATCCGAGCAGTACTTC.

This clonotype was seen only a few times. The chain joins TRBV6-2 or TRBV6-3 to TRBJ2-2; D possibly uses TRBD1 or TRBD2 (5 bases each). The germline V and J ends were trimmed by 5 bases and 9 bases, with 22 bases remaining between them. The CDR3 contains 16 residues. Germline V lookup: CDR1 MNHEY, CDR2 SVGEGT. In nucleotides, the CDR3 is TGTGCCAGCAGTCATAACCGGGACGTAGGATCCAGGGAGCTGTTTTTT. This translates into CASSHNRDVGSRELFF.

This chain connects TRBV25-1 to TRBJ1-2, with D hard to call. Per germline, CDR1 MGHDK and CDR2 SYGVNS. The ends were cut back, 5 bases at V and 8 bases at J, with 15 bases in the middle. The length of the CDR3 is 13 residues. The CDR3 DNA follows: TGTGCCAGCAGTCCCGGACGGGGAGACGGCTACACCTTC. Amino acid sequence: CASSPGRGDGYTF.

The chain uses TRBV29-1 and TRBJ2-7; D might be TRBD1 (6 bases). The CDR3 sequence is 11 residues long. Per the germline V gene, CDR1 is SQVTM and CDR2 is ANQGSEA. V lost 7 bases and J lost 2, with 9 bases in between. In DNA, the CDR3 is TGCAGCGGTGGGGACACCTACGAGCAGTACTTC. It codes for CSGGDTYEQYF.

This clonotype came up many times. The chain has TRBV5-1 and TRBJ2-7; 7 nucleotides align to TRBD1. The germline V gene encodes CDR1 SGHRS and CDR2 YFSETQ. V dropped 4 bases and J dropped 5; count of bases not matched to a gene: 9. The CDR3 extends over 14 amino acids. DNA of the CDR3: TGCGCCAGCAGCCGAAGCACGACAGGGAACGAGCAGTACTTC. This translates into CASSRSTTGNEQYF.

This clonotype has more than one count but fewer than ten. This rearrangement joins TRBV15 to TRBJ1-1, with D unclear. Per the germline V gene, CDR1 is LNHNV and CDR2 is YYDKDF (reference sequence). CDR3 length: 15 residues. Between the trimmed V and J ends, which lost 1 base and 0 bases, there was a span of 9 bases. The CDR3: CATSRADKLNTEAFF. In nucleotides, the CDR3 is TGTGCCACCAGCAGAGCAGACAAACTGAACACTGAAGCTTTCTTT.

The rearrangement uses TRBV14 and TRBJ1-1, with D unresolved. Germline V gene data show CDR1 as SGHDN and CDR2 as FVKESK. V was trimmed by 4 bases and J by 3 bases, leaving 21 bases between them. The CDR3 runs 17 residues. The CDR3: CASSPREGGVVDTEAFF. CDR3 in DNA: TGTGCCAGCAGCCCCCGAGAGGGTGGGGTGGTCGACACTGAAGCTTTCTTT.

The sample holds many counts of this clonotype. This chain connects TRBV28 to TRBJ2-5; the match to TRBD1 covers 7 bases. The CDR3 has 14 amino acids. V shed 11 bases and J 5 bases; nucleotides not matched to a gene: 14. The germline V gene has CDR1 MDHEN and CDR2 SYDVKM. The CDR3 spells CASQGTVRGETQYF. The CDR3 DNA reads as TGTGCCTCCCAAGGGACAGTCAGAGGGGAGACCCAGTACTTC.

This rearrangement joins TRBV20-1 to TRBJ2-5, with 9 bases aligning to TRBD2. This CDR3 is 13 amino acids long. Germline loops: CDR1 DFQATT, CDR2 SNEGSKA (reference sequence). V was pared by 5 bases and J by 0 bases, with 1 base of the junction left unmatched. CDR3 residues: CSAPSGNQETQYF. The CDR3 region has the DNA TGCAGTGCTCCTAGCGGGAACCAAGAGACCCAGTACTTC.

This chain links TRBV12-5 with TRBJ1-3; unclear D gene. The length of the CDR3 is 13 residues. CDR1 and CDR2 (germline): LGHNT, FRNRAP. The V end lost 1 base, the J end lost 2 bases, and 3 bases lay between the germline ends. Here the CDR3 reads CASGLEPGNTIYF. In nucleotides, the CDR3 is TGTGCTAGTGGTTTGGAGCCTGGAAACACCATATATTTT.